The 27 T cell receptor beta chains below all came from one sample that was sequenced in a study of glioma-infiltrating T cells after dendritic cell vaccination (dated by TCRdb to 2016 to 2017). The time point tag for this specimen amounts to: after dendritic cell vaccination, including at tumor progression/relapse. The method was the immunoSEQ multiplex PCR assay. Held by TCRdb, this immuneACCESS table contains in-frame sequences only and omits some clones. Under half of the omission traces to an unresolved V gene where checked; the cause of the rest is unknown. The sample table shows 99,000 or so clones, and 90% are seen once. The ten biggest clones cover approximately 3% of the sample. Here the sequenced sample was blood, taken after dendritic cell vaccination. The receptors derive from a human donor with glioblastoma.

The gene calls are TRBV5-8 and TRBJ2-3; D is unclear. V lost 1 base, J lost 0 bases, and 6 bases lay in between. The CDR3 has 14 residues. The germline CDR1 and CDR2 sequences are SGHTS and YDEGEE. The CDR3 DNA reads TGTGCCAGCAGCTTGAAGCTTAGCACAGATACGCAGTATTTT. Amino acids: CASSLKLSTDTQYF.

The chain uses TRBV7-6 and TRBJ2-5; a possible D gene is TRBD1 (8 bases). The CDR3 is made up of 15 amino acids. CDR1 SGHVS and CDR2 FNYEAQ come from the germline V gene. V shed 5 bases and J shed 5 bases, with 18 bases lying between them. CDR3 loop: CASSPQGAGEETQYF. Here the CDR3 DNA reads TGTGCCAGCAGCCCCCAGGGGGCGGGAGAGGAGACCCAGTACTTC.

Concerning this clone itself: This same CDR3 is encoded by further DNA sequences in the sample. The rearrangement links TRBV19 to TRBJ1-1; D gene ambiguous. This CDR3 is 14 amino acids long. In germline, CDR1 is LNHDA, CDR2 SQIVND (reference sequence). The V gene lost 1 base and the J gene lost 0 bases, with 6 bases spanning the gap. CDR3 sequence: CASSIAFLNTEAFF. DNA for the CDR3: TGTGCCAGTAGTATAGCCTTCCTGAACACTGAAGCTTTCTTT.

The gene calls are TRBV5-6 and TRBJ2-3; the D gene is possibly TRBD1 (6 bases). With 6 bases removed from V and 4 bases from J, the gap between germline ends came to 15 bases. Per the germline V gene, CDR1 is SGHDT and CDR2 is YYEEEE. This CDR3 spans 14 amino acids. The CDR3 DNA follows: TGTGCCAGCACCGTTAGGGGGATTTCAGATACGCAGTATTTT. It translates to CASTVRGISDTQYF. The entire variable domain, with the rest obtained from reference TRBV5-6 and TRBJ2-3, is as follows: DAGVTQSPTHLIKTRGQQVTLRCSPKSGHDTVSWYQQALGQGPQFIFQYYEEEERQRGNFPDRFSGHQFPNYSSELNVNALLLGDSALYLCASTVRGISDTQYFGPGTRLTVL.

In DNA form, the CDR3 reads TGTGCCAGCAGTCCCCCCCCAGGCCACTCCTACAATGAGCAGTTCTTC. Translation: CASSPPPGHSYNEQFF. The rearrangement links TRBV11-2 to TRBJ2-1, with D uncertain. Germline CDR1 SGHAT, CDR2 FQNNGV. The germline V and J ends were trimmed by 6 bases and 0 bases, with 15 bases remaining between them. This CDR3 has 16 residues.

The rearrangement joins TRBV5-6 to TRBJ1-5; D gene ambiguous. CDR3 length: 14 residues. Germline-derived CDR1 and CDR2 are SGHDT and YYEEEE. V lost 4 bases to trimming and J lost 2 bases, with 10 bases between them. The CDR3, as DNA: TGTGCCAGCAGCCCCGGGAATGGCAATCAGCCCCAGCATTTT. Translated: CASSPGNGNQPQHF. Complete variable domain (other parts from reference TRBV5-6 and TRBJ1-5): DAGVTQSPTHLIKTRGQQVTLRCSPKSGHDTVSWYQQALGQGPQFIFQYYEEEERQRGNFPDRFSGHQFPNYSSELNVNALLLGDSALYLCASSPGNGNQPQHFGDGTRLSIL.

The V and J genes are TRBV14 and TRBJ2-5, with 10 bases aligning to TRBD2. The CDR3 totals 15 residues. V shed 1 base, J shed 2 bases, and the junction held 1 base outside the gene matches. Germline V gene lookup returns CDR1 SGHDN and CDR2 FVKESK. The CDR3 spells CASSQGTSGQETQYF. DNA of the CDR3: TGTGCCAGCAGCCAAGGGACTAGCGGACAAGAGACCCAGTACTTC.

The CDR3 nucleotides are TGCGCCAGCAGCCAAGATCGGGCAGGGGGCACCTATGGCTACACCTTC. It yields the protein CASSQDRAGGTYGYTF. V gene TRBV4-1 combines with J gene TRBJ1-2; TRBD1 matches at 8 bases. This CDR3 contains 16 residues. Germline values: CDR1 MGHRA, CDR2 YSYEKL. Trimming at V came to 0 bases and at J to 4 bases, leaving 7 bases not matched to a gene.

The table lists this clone with a count of one. V gene TRBV21-1 combines with J gene TRBJ2-5; the table's D call, TRBD1, was not checked against the DNA. TRBV21-1 is a known pseudogene. This CDR3 region has 18 residues. CDR3 loop: CASSKEAQGGEHPGTQYF. In nucleotides, the CDR3 is TGTGCCAGCAGCAAAGAGGCCCAAGGGGGAGAGCACCCCGGGACCCAGTACTTC.

CDR3 bases: TGTGCCAGCAGTTCTACGGGTCAGAGGTACGAGCAGTACTTC. This encodes CASSSTGQRYEQYF. The rearrangement joins TRBV5-8 to TRBJ2-7, with no clear D. CDR1 is SGHTS and CDR2 is YDEGEE in the germline V gene. Trimming shortened V by 5 bases and J by 4 bases, and 16 bases separated the two germline ends. The CDR3 contains 14 residues.

Turning to this clone: Other DNA sequences in the sample encode the same CDR3. CDR3 DNA: TGTGCCAGCAGCGTAGGACTAGCGGGGACAGATACGCAGTATTTT. Protein sequence: CASSVGLAGTDTQYF. The chain couples TRBV9 to TRBJ2-3; 11 nucleotides agree with TRBD2. Trimming took 0 bases from V and 3 from J; bases not matched to a gene: 0. The CDR3 is 15 residues long. Germline V gives CDR1 SGDLS, CDR2 YYNGEE.

The CDR3 loop reads CASSSKSSGAKNIQYF. CDR3 DNA: TGTGCCAGCAGCTCAAAATCGAGCGGGGCCAAAAACATTCAGTACTTC. The chain is built from TRBV11-2 and TRBJ2-4; tentative D call: TRBD2 (6 bases). This CDR3 region has 16 residues. The V end lost 4 bases, the J end lost 1 base, and 14 bases lay between the germline ends. CDR1 and CDR2 from the germline V gene are SGHAT and FQNNGV.

The chain is built from TRBV5-1 and TRBJ1-3, with 9 bases identical to TRBD1. Germline CDR1 and CDR2: SGHRS and YFSETQ. After removal of 4 bases from V and 7 bases from J, the junction contained 6 bases not matched to a gene. The CDR3 is 14 amino acids. The CDR3 loop reads CASSEGTGPNTIYF. CDR3 DNA sequence: TGCGCCAGCAGCGAAGGGACAGGGCCCAACACCATATATTTT.

The chain has TRBV11-3 and TRBJ1-2, with 7 bases that match TRBD1. The junction had 5 bases not matched to a gene; V was cut back by 2 bases and J by 5 bases. Germline CDR1 SGHNT, CDR2 YENEEA. This CDR3 is 14 amino acids long. CDR3 region: CASSLLQGQYGYTF. CDR3 DNA sequence: TGTGCCAGCAGCTTATTACAGGGACAGTATGGCTACACCTTC.

The chain links TRBV10-1 to TRBJ1-1; TRBD1 matches at 8 bases. The CDR3 consists of 15 residues. V lost 0 bases to trimming and J lost 1 base; unmatched junction nucleotides: 1. The germline gives CDR1 WNHNN, CDR2 SYGVQD (reference sequence). In DNA, the CDR3 is TGCGCCAGCAGTGAGTCTGGACAGGGGAACACTGAAGCTTTCTTT. Amino acids: CASSESGQGNTEAFF.

This chain connects TRBV27 to TRBJ1-2, with D maybe TRBD1 (6 bases). Per germline, CDR1 MNHEY and CDR2 SMNVEV (reference sequence). Trimming removed 6 bases from V and 6 bases from J, with 23 bases in between. This CDR3 spans 16 amino acids. CDR3 region: CASRSESTAGDHGYTF. The CDR3 nucleotides are TGTGCCAGCAGGTCAGAGAGCACCGCAGGGGATCATGGCTACACCTTC.

The chain has TRBV2 and TRBJ2-1, with a tentative D call TRBD1 (6 bases). Looked up from germline, CDR1 is SNHLY and CDR2 is FYNNEI. Trimming stripped 1 base from V and 9 bases from J, with 16 bases between. The CDR3 is 15 residues long. The CDR3 region is CASSEEGQGLGEQFF. DNA of the CDR3: TGTGCCAGCAGTGAAGAGGGGCAGGGGTTGGGTGAGCAGTTCTTC.

This clone was detected only a few times. This chain joins TRBV6-4 and TRBJ2-2; perhaps TRBD1 as D (6 bases). The germline V gene encodes CDR1 MRHNA and CDR2 SNTAGT. The CDR3 is 14 residues long. With 3 bases removed from V and 3 bases from J, the gap between germline ends came to 8 bases. The CDR3 sequence: CASSEGAHTGELFF. CDR3 sequence (DNA): TGTGCCAGCAGTGAGGGGGCGCACACCGGGGAGCTGTTTTTT.

The chain joins TRBV4-1 to TRBJ2-3; weak D call: TRBD2 (5 bases). The V and J ends lost 0 bases and 9 bases respectively, with 10 bases between them. Per the germline V gene, CDR1 is MGHRA and CDR2 is YSYEKL. The CDR3 sequence is 13 residues long. CDR3 DNA sequence: TGCGCCAGCAGCCAAGAGCCCCCGGGAACGCAGTATTTT. The encoded protein is CASSQEPPGTQYF.

The chain is built from TRBV7-8 and TRBJ2-5; TRBD1 agrees at 8 bases. The end of the DNA aligns better with TRBJ2-7, so the J call may be wrong. The CDR3 has 14 residues. Germline CDR1 reads SGHVS; CDR2 reads FQNEAQ. Written as DNA, the CDR3 is TGTGCCAGCAGCCCGCGGACAGGGTCGTACGAGCAGTACTTC. This codes for CASSPRTGSYEQYF.

Points on this clone: This sample includes further DNA sequences coding for the same CDR3. V is TRBV19 and J is TRBJ1-6, with 8 bases matching TRBD1. CDR1 is LNHDA and CDR2 is SQIVND in the germline V gene (reference sequence). The CDR3 is 14 residues long. The V gene end was trimmed by 3 bases and the J gene end by 5 bases; junction bases not matched to a gene: 0. The DNA of the CDR3 is TGTGCCAGTAGTATGACAGGGGATAATTCACCCCTCCACTTT. It translates to CASSMTGDNSPLHF.

This sequence joins TRBV29-1 and TRBJ2-5, with a weak D call TRBD1 (6 bases). The CDR3 has 12 amino acids. The germline gives CDR1 SQVTM, CDR2 ANQGSEA. The ends were cut back, 4 bases at V and 5 bases at J, with 11 bases in the middle. The CDR3 DNA follows: TGCAGCGTTGGGTACAGGGAGGAGACCCAGTACTTC. Residues: CSVGYREETQYF.

The chain carries TRBV5-4 and TRBJ2-6; TRBD2 might be the D (5 bases). Germline V CDR1 and CDR2: SGHNT, YYREEE (reference sequence). Trimming shortened V by 0 bases and J by 1 base, and 11 bases separated the two germline ends. The CDR3 extends over 17 amino acids. The CDR3 DNA reads as TGTGCCAGCAGCTTGGTTATCGGGGTTTCTGGGGCCAACGTCCTGACTTTC. Its protein is CASSLVIGVSGANVLTF.

The chain has TRBV5-1 and TRBJ1-1, with D perhaps matching TRBD1 (6 bases). V was clipped by 0 bases and J by 0 bases, with 9 bases between them. CDR1 SGHRS and CDR2 YFSETQ come from the germline V gene. CDR3 size: 15 residues. CDR3 DNA sequence: TGCGCCAGCAGCTTGGCGGGGGGCCTGAACACTGAAGCTTTCTTT. This gives the protein CASSLAGGLNTEAFF.

This clone was detected only once. This chain connects TRBV28 to TRBJ1-1; 10 bases are shared with TRBD1. CDR1 and CDR2 (germline): MDHEN, SYDVKM. V lost 6 bases, J lost 5 bases, and 9 bases stayed unmatched. The CDR3 length is 15 residues. For the CDR3, the DNA is TGTGCCAGCAGAATGGGGGGACAGGGGATAACTGAAGCTTTCTTT. As protein: CASRMGGQGITEAFF.

This clone was seen a handful of times. V usage is TRBV5-1 and J usage is TRBJ2-1; 7 nucleotides line up with TRBD2. The CDR3 length is 14 residues. The germline V gene has CDR1 SGHRS and CDR2 YFSETQ. V dropped 3 bases and J dropped 8; count of bases not matched to a gene: 8. The CDR3 sequence is CASSWDTSEDEQFF. CDR3 sequence (DNA): TGCGCCAGCAGCTGGGATACTAGCGAGGATGAGCAGTTCTTC.

The V gene is TRBV9, the J gene TRBJ1-1; D might be TRBD1 (6 bases). Looked up from germline, CDR1 is SGDLS and CDR2 is YYNGEE. V was pared by 4 bases and J by 1 base, with 11 bases between. This CDR3 comprises 14 residues. The CDR3 protein is CASSPLTGNTEAFF. The CDR3 nucleotides are TGTGCCAGCAGCCCTCTGACAGGGAACACTGAAGCTTTCTTT. Based on the CDR3 plus reference TRBV9 and TRBJ1-1, the full variable domain is DSGVTQTPKHLITATGQRVTLRCSPRSGDLSVYWYQQSLDQGLQFLIQYYNGEERAKGNILERFSAQQFPDLHSELNLSSLELGDSALYFCASSPLTGNTEAFFGQGTRLTVV.